These T cell receptor beta chains were read from a single sample in a study of vaccination and CD4 T cells after COVID-19. MiXCR was run by TCRdb on the PCR reads, yielding one entry per CDR3 protein. The data show approximately 16,000 distinct CDR3 sequences, 30% to 40% seen once. These receptors' antigens are unknown. Sequenced here: CD4+ T cells from blood, cultured in vitro, sampled before SARS-CoV-2 vaccination. The origin of the receptors is a human donor who received a COVID-19 vaccine. Each CDR3 is given with its conserved first and last residue.

v_gene,CDR3aa
TRBV15,CATSRRGGETQYF
TRBV12-3/TRBV12-4,CASSPRGGNTEAFF
TRBV10-3,CAISEWGGRTYEQYF
TRBV11-3,CASSLSSGNTGELFF
TRBV7-8,CASSPTGVFYGYTF
TRBV12-5,CASAPGVLETQYF
TRBV21-1,CASGGTETNEKLFF
TRBV25-1,CASGQTTGPTEAFF
TRBV5-4,CASSLEALQETQYF
TRBV27,CASSLHRQETQYF
TRBV5-1,CASSLAVRGGNEQFF
TRBV6-2/TRBV6-3,CASSYLGQTGTQYF
TRBV4-2,CASSQDQAGMNTEAFF
TRBV5-4,CVSSLGWGNEQFF
TRBV25-1,CASSVQGIGKLFF
TRBV2,CASTKDRGASYEQYF
TRBV24-1,CATSETGGADTGELFF
TRBV6-1,CASGDSRYGYTF
TRBV20-1,CSARKTSGRSYEQYF
TRBV11-2,CASSLSGTEAFF